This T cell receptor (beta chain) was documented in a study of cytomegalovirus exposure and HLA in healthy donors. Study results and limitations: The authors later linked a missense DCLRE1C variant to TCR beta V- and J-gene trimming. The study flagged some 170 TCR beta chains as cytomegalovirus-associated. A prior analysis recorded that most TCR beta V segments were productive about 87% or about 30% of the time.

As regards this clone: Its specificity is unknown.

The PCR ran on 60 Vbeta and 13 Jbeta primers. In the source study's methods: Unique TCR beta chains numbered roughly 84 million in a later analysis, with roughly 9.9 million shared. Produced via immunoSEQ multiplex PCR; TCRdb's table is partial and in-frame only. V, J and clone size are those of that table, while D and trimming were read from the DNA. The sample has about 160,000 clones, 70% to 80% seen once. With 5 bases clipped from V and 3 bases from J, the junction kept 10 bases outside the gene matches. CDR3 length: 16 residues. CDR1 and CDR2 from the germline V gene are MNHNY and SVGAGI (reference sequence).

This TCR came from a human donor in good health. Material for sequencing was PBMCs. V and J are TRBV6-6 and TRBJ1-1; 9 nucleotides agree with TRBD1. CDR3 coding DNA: TGTGCCAGCAGTAGAGGAGGGACAGGGACCGACACTGAAGCTTTCTTT. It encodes CASSRGGTGTDTEAFF.